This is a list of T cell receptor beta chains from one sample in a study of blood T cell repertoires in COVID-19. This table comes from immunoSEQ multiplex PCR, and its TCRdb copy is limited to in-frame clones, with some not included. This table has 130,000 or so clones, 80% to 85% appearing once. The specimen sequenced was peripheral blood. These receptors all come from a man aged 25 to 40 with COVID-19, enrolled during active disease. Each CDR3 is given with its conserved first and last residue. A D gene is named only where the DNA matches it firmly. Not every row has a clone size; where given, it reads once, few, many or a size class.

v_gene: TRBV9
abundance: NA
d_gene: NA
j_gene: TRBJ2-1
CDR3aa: CASSVGSTSSYNEQFF
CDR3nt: TGTGCCAGCAGCGTCGGTAGCACGAGCTCCTACAATGAGCAGTTCTTC

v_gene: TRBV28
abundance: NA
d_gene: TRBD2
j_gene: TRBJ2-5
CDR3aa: CASSSILAGGGETQYF
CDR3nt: TGTGCCAGCAGTTCGATCCTAGCGGGGGGCGGAGAGACCCAGTACTTC

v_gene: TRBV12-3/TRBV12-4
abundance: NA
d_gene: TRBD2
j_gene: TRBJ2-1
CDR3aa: CASSFSSGNEQFF
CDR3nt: TGTGCCAGCAGTTTCTCTAGCGGCAATGAGCAGTTCTTC

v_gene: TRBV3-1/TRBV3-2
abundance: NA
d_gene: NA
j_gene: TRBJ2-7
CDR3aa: CASSRTRVYEQYF
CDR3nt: TGTGCCAGCAGCCGCACCAGGGTTTACGAGCAGTACTTC

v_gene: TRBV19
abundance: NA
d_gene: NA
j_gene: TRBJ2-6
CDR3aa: CASSGEFSGTLSGANVLTF
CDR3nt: TGTGCCAGCAGCGGAGAATTTAGCGGTACCCTCTCTGGGGCCAACGTCCTGACTTTC

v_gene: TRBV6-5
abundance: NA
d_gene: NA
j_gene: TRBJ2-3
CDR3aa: CASSRQIGADTQYF
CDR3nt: TGTGCCAGCAGTCGACAGATAGGGGCAGATACGCAGTATTTT

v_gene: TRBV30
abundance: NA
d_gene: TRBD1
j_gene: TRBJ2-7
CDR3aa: CAWIPRDRVYEQYF
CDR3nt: TGTGCCTGGATTCCCCGGGACAGGGTCTACGAGCAGTACTTC

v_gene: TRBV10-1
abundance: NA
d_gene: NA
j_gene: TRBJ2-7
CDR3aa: CASQPRQIYEQYF
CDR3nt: TGCGCCAGCCAACCACGACAGATCTACGAGCAGTACTTC

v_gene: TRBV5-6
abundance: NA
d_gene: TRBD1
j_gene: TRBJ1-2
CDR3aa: CASSLGDRVYGYTF
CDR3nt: TGTGCCAGCAGCTTGGGGGACAGGGTGTATGGCTACACCTTC

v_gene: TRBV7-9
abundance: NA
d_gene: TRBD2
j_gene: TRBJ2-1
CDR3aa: CASSLLAGGRDEQFF
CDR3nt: TGTGCCAGCAGCTTACTAGCGGGAGGAAGAGATGAGCAGTTCTTC

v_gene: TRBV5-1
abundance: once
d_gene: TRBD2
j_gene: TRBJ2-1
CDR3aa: CASSLAGTGRRANEQFF
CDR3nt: TGCGCCAGCAGCTTGGCCGGGACCGGGAGGCGGGCAAATGAGCAGTTCTTC

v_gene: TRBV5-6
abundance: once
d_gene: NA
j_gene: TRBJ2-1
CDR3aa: CASSKGQGTSALFYNEQFF
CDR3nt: TGTGCCAGCAGCAAAGGACAGGGGACTAGCGCATTATTCTACAATGAGCAGTTCTTC

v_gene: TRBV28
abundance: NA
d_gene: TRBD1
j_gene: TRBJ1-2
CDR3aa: CASSGRGGYTF
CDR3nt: TGTGCCAGCAGTGGCAGGGGGGGCTACACCTTC

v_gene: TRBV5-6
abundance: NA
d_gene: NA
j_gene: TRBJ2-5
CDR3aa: CASSLGRGVQETQYF
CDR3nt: TGTGCCAGCAGCTTGGGGCGGGGTGTCCAAGAGACCCAGTACTTC

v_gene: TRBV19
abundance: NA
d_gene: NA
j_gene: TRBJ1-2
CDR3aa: CASSITGDYGYTF
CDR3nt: TGTGCCAGTAGTATAACGGGAGACTATGGCTACACCTTC

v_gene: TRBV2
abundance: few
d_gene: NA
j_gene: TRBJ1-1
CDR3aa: CASSVRQVVNTEAFF
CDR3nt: TGTGCCAGCAGTGTTAGACAGGTGGTTAACACTGAAGCTTTCTTT

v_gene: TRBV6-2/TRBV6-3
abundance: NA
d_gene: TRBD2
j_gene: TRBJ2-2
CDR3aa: CASSSYRGSNTGELFF
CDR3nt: TGTGCCAGCAGTTCCTACCGCGGGAGTAACACCGGGGAGCTGTTTTTT

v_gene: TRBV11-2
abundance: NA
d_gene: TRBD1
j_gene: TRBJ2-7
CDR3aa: CASSLGQGALNEQYF
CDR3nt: TGTGCCAGCAGCTTAGGACAGGGGGCGCTGAACGAGCAGTACTTC

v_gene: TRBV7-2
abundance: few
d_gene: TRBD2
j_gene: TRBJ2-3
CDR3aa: CASSLALLAVSTDTQYF
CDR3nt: TGTGCCAGCAGCTTAGCGCTTCTAGCGGTAAGCACAGATACGCAGTATTTT

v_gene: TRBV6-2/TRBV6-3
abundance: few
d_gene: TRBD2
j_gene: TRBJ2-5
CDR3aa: CASSYLLGTSGRQETQYF
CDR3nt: TGTGCCAGCAGTTACCTCCTAGGGACTAGCGGGAGACAAGAGACCCAGTACTTC

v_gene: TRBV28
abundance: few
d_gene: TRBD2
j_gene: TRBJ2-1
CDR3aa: CASSPGTSGRAGTYNEQFF
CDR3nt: TGTGCCAGCAGCCCCGGGACTAGCGGGAGGGCCGGAACCTACAATGAGCAGTTCTTC

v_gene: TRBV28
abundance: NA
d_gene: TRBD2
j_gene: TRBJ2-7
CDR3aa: CASSLRREAYEQYF
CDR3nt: TGTGCCAGCAGTTTAAGGCGGGAGGCGTACGAGCAGTACTTC